Listed below are T cell receptor beta chains from one sample, sequenced in a study of shared clonotypes between healthy human individuals. The protocol was immunoSEQ multiplex PCR, while the TCRdb copy is restricted to in-frame clones and leaves out a portion. The top ten hold approximately 0.38% of the sample, which has 1,400,000 or so clones, approximately 98.5% seen once. The sequenced sample was naive CD4+ T cells sorted from blood. These receptors were obtained from a man aged 25 to 40 in good health. CDR3s include the opening cysteine and the closing phenylalanine or tryptophan. A D gene is named only where the DNA matches it firmly. Clone size is shown for a subset of rows, as once, few, many or a class of expanded clone.

j_call,clone_size,d_call,v_call,cdr3_aa,cdr3_nt
TRBJ1-2,.,.,TRBV28,CASSSNYGYTF,TGTGCCAGCAGTTCCAACTATGGCTACACCTTC
TRBJ1-4,.,TRBD1,TRBV28,CASSLSGQGEEKLFF,TGTGCCAGCAGTTTATCGGGACAGGGGGAAGAAAAACTGTTTTTT
TRBJ2-1,.,TRBD1,TRBV5-1,CASSLAGQGAMSSYNEQFF,TGCGCCAGCAGCTTGGCCGGACAGGGGGCGATGAGCTCCTACAATGAGCAGTTCTTC
TRBJ1-1,.,.,TRBV6-5,CASSYRGWSFF,TGTGCCAGCAGTTACAGGGGTTGGTCTTTCTTT
TRBJ1-1,.,TRBD1,TRBV2,CATRLGTGDTEAFF,TGTGCCACCCGACTCGGGACAGGGGACACTGAAGCTTTCTTT
TRBJ2-6,.,.,TRBV4-1,CASSQDPIISGANVLTF,TGCGCCAGCAGCCAAGATCCAATCATCTCTGGGGCCAACGTCCTGACTTTC
TRBJ2-3,.,.,TRBV7-6,CASSLAIAPGSTSTDTQYF,TGTGCCAGCAGCTTAGCGATAGCGCCGGGATCTACTAGCACAGATACGCAGTATTTT
TRBJ2-5,.,TRBD2,TRBV19,CASSIDSGSGETQYF,TGTGCCAGTAGTATCGACAGCGGGAGCGGAGAGACCCAGTACTTC
TRBJ2-1,.,TRBD1,TRBV11-2,CASSLRGQGANNEQFF,TGTGCCAGCAGCTTACGGGGACAGGGGGCTAACAATGAGCAGTTCTTC
TRBJ2-1,once,.,TRBV10-1,CASSDGLENNEQFF,TGCGCCAGCAGTGATGGTTTGGAGAACAATGAGCAGTTCTTC
TRBJ2-7,.,TRBD1,TRBV5-1,CASRSYGTGTYEQYF,TGCGCCAGCAGATCTTACGGGACAGGAACCTACGAGCAGTACTTC
TRBJ2-7,.,TRBD2,TRBV4-3,CASSQDHRASGRGGEQYF,TGCGCCAGCAGCCAAGATCATAGGGCTAGCGGGAGAGGAGGCGAGCAGTACTTC
TRBJ2-1,.,TRBD2,TRBV11-3,CASSLYAGTTYNEQFF,TGTGCCAGCAGCTTGTACGCCGGGACTACCTACAATGAGCAGTTCTTC
TRBJ2-3,.,TRBD1,TRBV5-1,CASSQRDRGTDTQYF,TGCGCCAGCAGCCAAAGGGACAGGGGCACAGATACGCAGTATTTT
TRBJ1-3,once,.,TRBV5-6,CASQQLSRDTIYF,TGTGCCAGTCAACAATTAAGTAGAGACACCATATATTTT
TRBJ2-5,.,TRBD1,TRBV19,CASSLRTGGETQYF,TGTGCCAGTAGTCTCCGGACAGGGGGAGAGACCCAGTACTTC
TRBJ2-1,.,TRBD1,TRBV14,CASSRDRASSYNEQFF,TGTGCCAGCAGCCGGGACAGGGCCAGCTCCTACAATGAGCAGTTCTTC
TRBJ2-1,.,TRBD2,TRBV19,CATQDWIAGDNEQFF,TGTGCCACTCAAGATTGGATAGCGGGAGACAATGAGCAGTTCTTC
TRBJ2-1,.,.,TRBV5-1,CASSPGGYNEQFF,TGCGCCAGCAGCCCCGGCGGGTACAATGAGCAGTTCTTC
TRBJ2-7,once,.,TRBV10-3,CAISPGDYEQYF,TGTGCCATCAGCCCAGGGGACTACGAGCAGTACTTC
TRBJ1-1,once,.,TRBV7-9,CASRPGWMGGMNTEAFF,TGTGCCAGCAGGCCAGGGTGGATGGGAGGTATGAACACTGAAGCTTTCTTT
TRBJ1-1,.,.,TRBV7-8,CASSPKRRGAETEAFF,TGTGCCAGCAGCCCAAAGCGGAGGGGCGCAGAGACTGAAGCTTTCTTT
TRBJ2-3,.,.,TRBV5-1,CASSLAPSSTDTQYF,TGCGCCAGCAGCTTGGCCCCTAGCAGTACAGATACGCAGTATTTT
TRBJ1-4,.,.,TRBV4-1,CASSHPGATNEKLFF,TGCGCCAGCAGCCATCCAGGGGCAACTAATGAAAAACTGTTTTTT
TRBJ2-7,few,TRBD2,TRBV2,CASSELAGVSEQYF,TGTGCCAGCAGTGAACTAGCGGGAGTTAGTGAGCAGTACTTC
TRBJ1-5,once,.,TRBV25-1,CASSEYGGKPQHF,TGTGCCAGCAGTGAATACGGGGGCAAGCCCCAGCATTTT
TRBJ2-7,.,TRBD2,TRBV19,CASSIVRTSGQVEQYF,TGTGCCAGTAGTATAGTTCGTACTAGCGGGCAGGTCGAGCAGTACTTC
TRBJ2-2,.,TRBD1,TRBV9,CASSTGTANTGELFF,TGTGCCAGCAGCACCGGGACAGCGAACACCGGGGAGCTGTTTTTT